This is a list of T cell receptor beta chains from one sample in a study of blood T cell repertoires in COVID-19. The assay was immunoSEQ multiplex PCR, and TCRdb's table has in-frame clones only and misses some. The profile shows around 200,000 clones, roughly 89% of them singletons. The sequenced sample consisted of peripheral blood. The receptors come from a woman younger than 30 who had recovered from COVID-19. Each CDR3 is given with its conserved first and last residue. A D gene is named only where the DNA matches it firmly. Expanded clones get a size class; other rows say once, few or many, or leave the size out.

size: -; D: TRBD1; V: TRBV6-4; J: TRBJ1-4; DNA: TGTGCCAGCAAACGACAGGGGGAAGAAAAACTGTTTTTT; CDR3: CASKRQGEEKLFF
size: -; D: -; V: TRBV11-3; J: TRBJ2-3; DNA: TGTGCCAGCAGCTTAGGGAGCGGCTCCCAAGATACGCAGTATTTT; CDR3: CASSLGSGSQDTQYF
size: -; D: TRBD2; V: TRBV6-5; J: TRBJ2-1; DNA: TGTGCCAGCAGTCCGGGACTAGCGGGGTTAAATGAGCAGTTCTTC; CDR3: CASSPGLAGLNEQFF
size: -; D: TRBD1; V: TRBV19; J: TRBJ1-1; DNA: TGTGCCAGTAGTATTGGGACAGCCACTGAAGCTTTCTTT; CDR3: CASSIGTATEAFF
size: -; D: -; V: TRBV7-9; J: TRBJ1-5; DNA: TGTGCCAGCAGCTTTAACAGTCCAAATCAGCCCCAGCATTTT; CDR3: CASSFNSPNQPQHF
size: -; D: -; V: TRBV5-1; J: TRBJ2-7; DNA: TGCGCCAGCAGCTTGCGACAGGATTCCTACGAGCAGTACTTC; CDR3: CASSLRQDSYEQYF
size: -; D: TRBD2; V: TRBV15; J: TRBJ2-1; DNA: TGTGCCACCAGCAGCGAAACTAGCGAGAACAATGAGCAGTTCTTC; CDR3: CATSSETSENNEQFF
size: -; D: -; V: TRBV2; J: TRBJ1-4; DNA: TGTGCCAGCTCCCAGGGTTTTGTTGAAAAACTGTTTTTT; CDR3: CASSQGFVEKLFF
size: -; D: TRBD1; V: TRBV19; J: TRBJ2-1; DNA: TGTGCCAGTAGTATATATGGGACAGGTGTCTACAATGAGCAGTTCTTC; CDR3: CASSIYGTGVYNEQFF
size: once; D: -; V: TRBV6-4; J: TRBJ2-7; DNA: TGTGCCAGCAAAACAGGAAGGGCCCCCTACGAGCAGTACTTC; CDR3: CASKTGRAPYEQYF
size: -; D: TRBD2; V: TRBV3-1/TRBV3-2; J: TRBJ2-2; DNA: TGTGCCAGCAGCCTAAATTTAGCGGGAGCCACCGGGGAGCTGTTTTTT; CDR3: CASSLNLAGATGELFF
size: -; D: -; V: TRBV9; J: TRBJ2-2; DNA: TGTGCCAGCAGCGCCAGAAACACCGGGGAGCTGTTTTTT; CDR3: CASSARNTGELFF
size: -; D: TRBD2; V: TRBV11-3; J: TRBJ2-1; DNA: TGTGCCAGCAGCCGGTCTAGCGGGGCCTACAATGAGCAGTTCTTC; CDR3: CASSRSSGAYNEQFF
size: -; D: -; V: TRBV7-9; J: TRBJ1-1; DNA: TGTGCCAGCAGCTTGGGCAGCATGAACACTGAAGCTTTCTTT; CDR3: CASSLGSMNTEAFF
size: -; D: -; V: TRBV7-2; J: TRBJ1-1; DNA: TGTGCCAGCAGCTTAGCCGGGGTCATGAACACTGAAGCTTTCTTT; CDR3: CASSLAGVMNTEAFF
size: -; D: -; V: TRBV2; J: TRBJ1-4; DNA: TGTGCCAGCAGTGCGAGGACAGCTAATGAAAAACTGTTTTTT; CDR3: CASSARTANEKLFF
size: -; D: -; V: TRBV3-1/TRBV3-2; J: TRBJ2-5; DNA: TGTGCCAGCAGCCCCACCGAAGCAGGGTCAGAGACCCAGTACTTC; CDR3: CASSPTEAGSETQYF
size: -; D: -; V: TRBV6-2/TRBV6-3; J: TRBJ2-3; DNA: TGTGCCAGCAGTTACTCGAGGATGTCGACAGATACGCAGTATTTT; CDR3: CASSYSRMSTDTQYF
size: -; D: -; V: TRBV4-1; J: TRBJ1-1; DNA: TGCGCCAGCAGCGATAGTCGGGGGGTCACTGAAGCTTTCTTT; CDR3: CASSDSRGVTEAFF